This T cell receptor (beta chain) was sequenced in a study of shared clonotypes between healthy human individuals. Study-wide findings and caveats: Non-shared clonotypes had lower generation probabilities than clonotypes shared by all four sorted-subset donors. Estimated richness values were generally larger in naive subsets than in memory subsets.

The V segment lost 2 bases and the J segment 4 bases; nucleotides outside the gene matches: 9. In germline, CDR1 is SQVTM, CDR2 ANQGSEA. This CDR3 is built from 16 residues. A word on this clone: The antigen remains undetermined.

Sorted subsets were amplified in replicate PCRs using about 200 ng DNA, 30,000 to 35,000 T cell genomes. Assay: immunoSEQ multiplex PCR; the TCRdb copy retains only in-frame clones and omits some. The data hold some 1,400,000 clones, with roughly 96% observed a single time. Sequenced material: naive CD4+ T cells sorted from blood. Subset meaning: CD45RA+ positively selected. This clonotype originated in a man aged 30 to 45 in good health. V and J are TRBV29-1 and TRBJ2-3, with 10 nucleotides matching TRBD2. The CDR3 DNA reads TGCAGCGTTGAAACCGGACTAGCGGAGTTGCCAGATACGCAGTATTTT. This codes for CSVETGLAELPDTQYF.